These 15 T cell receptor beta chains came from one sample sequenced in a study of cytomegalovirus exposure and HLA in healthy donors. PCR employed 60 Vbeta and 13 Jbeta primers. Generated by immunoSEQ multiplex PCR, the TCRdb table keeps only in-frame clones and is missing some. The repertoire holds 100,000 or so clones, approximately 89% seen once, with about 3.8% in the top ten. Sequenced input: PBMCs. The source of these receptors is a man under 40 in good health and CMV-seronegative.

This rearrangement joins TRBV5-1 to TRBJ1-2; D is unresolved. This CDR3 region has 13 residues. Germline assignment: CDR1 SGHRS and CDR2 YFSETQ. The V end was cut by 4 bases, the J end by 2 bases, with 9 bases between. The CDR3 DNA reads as TGCGCCAGCAGCCCTACAGAAAACTATGGCTACACCTTC. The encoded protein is CASSPTENYGYTF.

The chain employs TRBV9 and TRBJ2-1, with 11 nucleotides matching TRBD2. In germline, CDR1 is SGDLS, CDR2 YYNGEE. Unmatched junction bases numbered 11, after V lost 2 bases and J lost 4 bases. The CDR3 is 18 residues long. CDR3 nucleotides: TGTGCCAGCAGCGTCGCCCCGGCGGGACTAGCGGAATACAATGAGCAGTTCTTC. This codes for CASSVAPAGLAEYNEQFF. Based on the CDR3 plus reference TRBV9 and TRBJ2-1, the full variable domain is DSGVTQTPKHLITATGQRVTLRCSPRSGDLSVYWYQQSLDQGLQFLIQYYNGEERAKGNILERFSAQQFPDLHSELNLSSLELGDSALYFCASSVAPAGLAEYNEQFFGPGTRLTVL.

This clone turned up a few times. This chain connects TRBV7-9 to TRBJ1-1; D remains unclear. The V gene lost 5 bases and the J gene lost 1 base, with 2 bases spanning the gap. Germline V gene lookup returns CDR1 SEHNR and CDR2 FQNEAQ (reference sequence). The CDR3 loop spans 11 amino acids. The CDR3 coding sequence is TGTGCCAGCAGCCGGAACACTGAAGCTTTCTTT. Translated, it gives CASSRNTEAFF.

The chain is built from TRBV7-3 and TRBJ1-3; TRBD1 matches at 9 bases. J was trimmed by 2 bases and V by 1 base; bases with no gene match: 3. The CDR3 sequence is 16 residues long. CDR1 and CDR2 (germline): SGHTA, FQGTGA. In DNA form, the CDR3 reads TGTGCCAGCAGCTTAATAGGACAGGGGACTGGAAACACCATATATTTT. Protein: CASSLIGQGTGNTIYF.

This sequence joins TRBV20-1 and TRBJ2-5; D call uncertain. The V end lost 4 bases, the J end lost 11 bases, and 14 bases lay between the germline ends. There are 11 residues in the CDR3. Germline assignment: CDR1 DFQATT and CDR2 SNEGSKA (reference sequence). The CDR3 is CSATQDQVQYF. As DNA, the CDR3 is TGCAGTGCTACCCAAGACCAGGTTCAGTACTTC.

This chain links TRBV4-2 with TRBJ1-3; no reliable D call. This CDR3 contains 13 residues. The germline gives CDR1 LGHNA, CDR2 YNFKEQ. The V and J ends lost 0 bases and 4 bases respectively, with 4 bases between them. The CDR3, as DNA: TGTGCCAGCAGCCAAGACAAAGGAAACACCATATATTTT. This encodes CASSQDKGNTIYF.

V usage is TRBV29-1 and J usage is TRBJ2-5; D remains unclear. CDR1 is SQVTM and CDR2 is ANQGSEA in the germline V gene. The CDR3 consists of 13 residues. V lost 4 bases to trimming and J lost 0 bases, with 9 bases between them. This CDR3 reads CSVVGRYQETQYF. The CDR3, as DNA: TGCAGCGTTGTCGGCAGGTACCAAGAGACCCAGTACTTC. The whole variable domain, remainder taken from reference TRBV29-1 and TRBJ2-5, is SAVISQKPSRDICQRGTSLTIQCQVDSQVTMMFWYRQQPGQSLTLIATANQGSEATYESGFVIDKFPISRPNLTFSTLTVSNMSPEDSSIYLCSVVGRYQETQYFGPGTRLLVL.

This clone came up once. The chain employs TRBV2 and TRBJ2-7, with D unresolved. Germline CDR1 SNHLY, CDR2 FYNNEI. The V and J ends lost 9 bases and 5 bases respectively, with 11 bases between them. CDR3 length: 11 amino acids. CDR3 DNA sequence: TGTGCCAGTACGAACCGGGACGAGCAGTACTTC. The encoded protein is CASTNRDEQYF. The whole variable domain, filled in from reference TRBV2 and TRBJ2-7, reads EPEVTQTPSHQVTQMGQEVILRCVPISNHLYFYWYRQILGQKVEFLVSFYNNEISEKSEIFDDQFSVERPDGSNFTLKIRSTKLEDSAMYFCASTNRDEQYFGPGTRLTVT.

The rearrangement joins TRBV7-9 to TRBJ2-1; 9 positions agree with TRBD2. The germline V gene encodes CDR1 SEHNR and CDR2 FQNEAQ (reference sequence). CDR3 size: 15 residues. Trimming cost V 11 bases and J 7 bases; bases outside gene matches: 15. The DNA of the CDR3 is TGTGCCGGATTAGCGGGGGCCAACCCCTGGAATGAGCAGTTCTTC. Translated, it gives CAGLAGANPWNEQFF.

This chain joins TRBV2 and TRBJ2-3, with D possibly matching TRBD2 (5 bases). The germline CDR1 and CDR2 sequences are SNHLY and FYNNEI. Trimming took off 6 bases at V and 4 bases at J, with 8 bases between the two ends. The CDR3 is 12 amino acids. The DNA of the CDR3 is TGTGCCAGCAGATTAGCGCCAGATACGCAGTATTTT. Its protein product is CASRLAPDTQYF.

The DNA for the CDR3 is TGTGCCAGCAGCTTAAACGAGCGGCTCCTGGGGGAGCTGTTTTTT. This encodes CASSLNERLLGELFF. The rearrangement joins TRBV7-2 to TRBJ2-2, with a possible D match to TRBD2 (5 bases). Trimming cost V 2 bases and J 8 bases, with 15 bases left between them. Germline CDR1 and CDR2: SGHTA and FQGNSA. The CDR3 has 15 residues.

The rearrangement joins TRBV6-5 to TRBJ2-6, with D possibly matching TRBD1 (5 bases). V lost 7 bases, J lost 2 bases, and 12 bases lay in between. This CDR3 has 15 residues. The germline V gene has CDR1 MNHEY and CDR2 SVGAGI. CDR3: CASTLGVTGANVLTF. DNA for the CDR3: TGTGCCAGCACCTTAGGGGTGACTGGGGCCAACGTCCTGACTTTC.

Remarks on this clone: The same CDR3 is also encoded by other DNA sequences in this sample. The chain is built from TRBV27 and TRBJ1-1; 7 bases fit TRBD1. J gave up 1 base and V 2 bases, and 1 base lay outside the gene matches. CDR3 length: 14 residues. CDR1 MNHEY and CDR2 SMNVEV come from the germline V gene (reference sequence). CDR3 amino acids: CASSLAGGNTEAFF. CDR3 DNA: TGTGCCAGCAGTTTAGCAGGGGGGAACACTGAAGCTTTCTTT.

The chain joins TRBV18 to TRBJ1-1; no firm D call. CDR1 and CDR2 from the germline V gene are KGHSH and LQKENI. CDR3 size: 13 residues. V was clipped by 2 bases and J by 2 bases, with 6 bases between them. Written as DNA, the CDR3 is TGTGCCAGCTCACCAGCAGTAAACACTGAAGCTTTCTTT. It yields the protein CASSPAVNTEAFF.

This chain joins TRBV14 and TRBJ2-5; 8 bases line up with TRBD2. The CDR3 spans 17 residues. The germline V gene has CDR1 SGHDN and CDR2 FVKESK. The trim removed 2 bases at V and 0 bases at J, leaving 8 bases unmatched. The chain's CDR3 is CASSQRKLAEYQETQYF. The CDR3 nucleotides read TGTGCCAGCAGCCAACGGAAACTAGCGGAGTACCAAGAGACCCAGTACTTC.